Listed below are T cell receptor beta chains from one sample, sequenced in a study of blood T cell repertoires in COVID-19. Here immunoSEQ multiplex PCR was the method, and the copy in TCRdb shows in-frame clones only, minus some. The sample contains 45,000 to 55,000 clones, approximately 86% of which appear only once. Source material: peripheral blood. All receptors come from a man aged 65-85 years with active COVID-19. The CDR3 runs from the conserved cysteine through the conserved F or W. D genes are given only for firm matches.

J: TRBJ1-2
D: .
V: TRBV2
CDR3: CASTPRYGYTF
DNA: TGTGCCAGCACACCGCGCTATGGCTACACCTTC

J: TRBJ1-3
D: .
V: TRBV18
CDR3: CASSPPPGRSGNTIYF
DNA: TGTGCCAGCTCACCACCGCCAGGCAGATCTGGAAACACCATATATTTT

J: TRBJ1-2
D: .
V: TRBV5-4
CDR3: CASSLAKGGGLGYTF
DNA: TGTGCCAGCAGCTTGGCCAAAGGTGGGGGGTTAGGCTACACCTTC

J: TRBJ2-3
D: TRBD1
V: TRBV5-4
CDR3: CASSFGQGVRTDTQYF
DNA: TGTGCCAGCAGCTTCGGACAGGGGGTAAGGACAGATACGCAGTATTTT

J: TRBJ2-2
D: TRBD1
V: TRBV7-2
CDR3: CASSLTGTGGADGELFF
DNA: TGTGCCAGCAGCTTAACCGGGACAGGGGGCGCCGACGGGGAGCTGTTTTTT

J: TRBJ1-2
D: .
V: TRBV12-3/TRBV12-4
CDR3: CASSLNRAYGYTF
DNA: TGTGCCAGCAGTTTAAACAGGGCCTATGGCTACACCTTC

J: TRBJ2-7
D: .
V: TRBV11-2
CDR3: CASSLGASSYEQYF
DNA: TGTGCCAGCAGCTTAGGGGCCAGCTCCTACGAGCAGTACTTC

J: TRBJ1-2
D: TRBD1
V: TRBV6-6
CDR3: CASRRDRGGYGYTF
DNA: TGTGCCAGCAGGAGGGACAGGGGTGGCTATGGCTACACCTTC

J: TRBJ1-1
D: TRBD1
V: TRBV3-1/TRBV3-2
CDR3: CASSHPGGEDTEAFF
DNA: TGTGCCAGCAGCCATCCAGGGGGCGAGGACACTGAAGCTTTCTTT

J: TRBJ2-3
D: .
V: TRBV5-1
CDR3: CASSLTGSGDTQYF
DNA: TGCGCCAGCAGCTTGACAGGGTCCGGAGATACGCAGTATTTT

J: TRBJ2-5
D: TRBD1
V: TRBV19
CDR3: CASSATGGGETQYF
DNA: TGTGCCAGTAGTGCGACAGGGGGCGGGGAGACCCAGTACTTC